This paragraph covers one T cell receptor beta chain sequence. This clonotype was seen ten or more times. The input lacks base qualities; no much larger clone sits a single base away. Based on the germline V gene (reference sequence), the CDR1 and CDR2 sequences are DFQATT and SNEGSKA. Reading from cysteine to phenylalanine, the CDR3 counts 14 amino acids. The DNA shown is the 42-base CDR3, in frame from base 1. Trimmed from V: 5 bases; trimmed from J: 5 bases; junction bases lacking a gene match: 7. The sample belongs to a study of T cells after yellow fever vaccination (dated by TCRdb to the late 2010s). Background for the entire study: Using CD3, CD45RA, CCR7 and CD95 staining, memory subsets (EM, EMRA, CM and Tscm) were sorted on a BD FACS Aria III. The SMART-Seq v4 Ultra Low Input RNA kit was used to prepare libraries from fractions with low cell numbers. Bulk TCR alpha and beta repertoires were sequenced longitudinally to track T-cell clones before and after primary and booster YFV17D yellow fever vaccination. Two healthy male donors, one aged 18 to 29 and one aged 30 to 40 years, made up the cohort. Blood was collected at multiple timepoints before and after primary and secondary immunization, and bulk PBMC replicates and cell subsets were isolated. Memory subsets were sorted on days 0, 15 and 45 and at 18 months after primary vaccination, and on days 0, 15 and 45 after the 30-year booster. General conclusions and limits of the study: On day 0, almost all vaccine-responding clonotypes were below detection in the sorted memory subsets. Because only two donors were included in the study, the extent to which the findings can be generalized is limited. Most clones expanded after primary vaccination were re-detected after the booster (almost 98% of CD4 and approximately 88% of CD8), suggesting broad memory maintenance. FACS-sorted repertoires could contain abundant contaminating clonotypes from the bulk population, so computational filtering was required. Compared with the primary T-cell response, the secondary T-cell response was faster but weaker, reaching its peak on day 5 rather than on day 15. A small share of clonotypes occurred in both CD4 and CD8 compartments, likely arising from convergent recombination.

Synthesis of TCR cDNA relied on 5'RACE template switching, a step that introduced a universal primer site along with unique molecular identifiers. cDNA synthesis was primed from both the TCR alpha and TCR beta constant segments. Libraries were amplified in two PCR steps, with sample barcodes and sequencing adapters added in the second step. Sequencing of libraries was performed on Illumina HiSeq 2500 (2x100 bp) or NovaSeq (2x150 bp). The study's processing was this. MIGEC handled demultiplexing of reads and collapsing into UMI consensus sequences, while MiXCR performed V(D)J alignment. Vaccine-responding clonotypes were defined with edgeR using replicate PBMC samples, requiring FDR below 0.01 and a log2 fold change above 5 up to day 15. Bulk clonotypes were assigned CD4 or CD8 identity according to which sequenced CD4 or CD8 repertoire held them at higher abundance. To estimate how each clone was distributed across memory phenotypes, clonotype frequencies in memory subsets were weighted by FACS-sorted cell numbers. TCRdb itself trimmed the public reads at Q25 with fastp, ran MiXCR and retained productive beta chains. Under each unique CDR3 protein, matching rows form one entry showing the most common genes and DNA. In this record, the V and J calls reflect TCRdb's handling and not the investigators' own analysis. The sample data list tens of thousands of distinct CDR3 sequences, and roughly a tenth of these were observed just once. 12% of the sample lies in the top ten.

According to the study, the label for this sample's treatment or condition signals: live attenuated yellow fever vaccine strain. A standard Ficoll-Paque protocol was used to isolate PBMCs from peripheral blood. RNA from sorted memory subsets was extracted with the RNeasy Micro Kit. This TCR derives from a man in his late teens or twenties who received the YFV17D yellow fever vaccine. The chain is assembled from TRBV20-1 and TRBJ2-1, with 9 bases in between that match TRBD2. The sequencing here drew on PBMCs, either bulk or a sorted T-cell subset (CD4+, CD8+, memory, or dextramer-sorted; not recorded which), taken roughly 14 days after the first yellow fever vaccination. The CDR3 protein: CSADPGLAHNEQFF. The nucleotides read TGCAGTGCTGACCCGGGACTAGCCCACAATGAGCAGTTCTTC.